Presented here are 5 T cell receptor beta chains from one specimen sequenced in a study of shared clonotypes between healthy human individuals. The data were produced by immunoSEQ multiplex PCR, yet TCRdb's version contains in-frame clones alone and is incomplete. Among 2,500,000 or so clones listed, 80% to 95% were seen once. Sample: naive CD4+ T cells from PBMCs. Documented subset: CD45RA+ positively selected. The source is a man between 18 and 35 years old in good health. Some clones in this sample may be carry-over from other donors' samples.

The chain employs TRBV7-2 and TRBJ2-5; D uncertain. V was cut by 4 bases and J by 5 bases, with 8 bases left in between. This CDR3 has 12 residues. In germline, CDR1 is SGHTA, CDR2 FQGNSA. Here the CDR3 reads CASSSARETQYF. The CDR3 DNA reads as TGTGCCAGCAGCTCCGCTAGGGAGACCCAGTACTTC.

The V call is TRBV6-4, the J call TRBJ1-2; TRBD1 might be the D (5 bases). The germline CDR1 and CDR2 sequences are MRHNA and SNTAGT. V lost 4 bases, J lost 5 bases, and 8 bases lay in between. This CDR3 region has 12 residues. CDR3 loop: CASSAPGYGYTF. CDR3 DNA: TGTGCCAGCAGTGCCCCAGGGTATGGCTACACCTTC.

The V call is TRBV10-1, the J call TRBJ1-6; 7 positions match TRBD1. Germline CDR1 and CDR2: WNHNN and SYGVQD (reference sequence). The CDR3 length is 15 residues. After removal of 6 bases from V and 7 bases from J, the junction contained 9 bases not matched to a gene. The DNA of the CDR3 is TGCGCCAGCAGCGCGGGAGGGGGCATAAATTCACCCCTCCACTTT. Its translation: CASSAGGGINSPLHF.

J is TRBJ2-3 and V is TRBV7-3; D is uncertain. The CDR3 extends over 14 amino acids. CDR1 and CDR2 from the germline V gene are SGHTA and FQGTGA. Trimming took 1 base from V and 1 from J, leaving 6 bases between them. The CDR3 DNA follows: TGTGCCAGCAGCTTAAGACCGGGCACAGATACGCAGTATTTT. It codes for CASSLRPGTDTQYF.

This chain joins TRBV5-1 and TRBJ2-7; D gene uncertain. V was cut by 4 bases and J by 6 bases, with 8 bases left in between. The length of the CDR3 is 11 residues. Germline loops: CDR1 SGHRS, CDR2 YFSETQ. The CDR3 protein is CASSPDREQYF. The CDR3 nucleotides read TGCGCCAGCAGCCCGGACCGCGAGCAGTACTTC.